This TCR beta chain was sequenced in a study of blood T cells in healthy people across ages. Primers used in a second PCR of roughly 6 to 11 cycles were a sample-barcoded 5' primer and a J-beta primer mix. At least 3 million CDR3-containing paired-end reads were obtained per sample. Each CDR3 protein is one row after TCRdb ran MiXCR on the 5' RACE reads. This table holds more than 600,000 distinct CDR3 sequences, roughly 25% found once. The study recruited healthy Caucasian donors from Russia who were aged about 6 to 90. CDR3 length: 17 residues. With 3 bases clipped from V and 10 bases from J, the junction kept 17 bases outside the gene matches. Germline V gives CDR1 LGHNA, CDR2 YSLEER. This sample also belongs to another study, concerning T cells of mothers and their children. That investigation notes: Samples were obtained from three healthy Caucasian mothers and their six children. The authors used all extracted RNA for cDNA synthesis, at approximately 1.5 ug per 15 ul.

The V call is TRBV4-3, the J call TRBJ2-1; 8 bases align to TRBD2. The sequence was obtained from a boy aged 5 to 17 in good health. The sequencing sample was made of blood. CDR3 residues: CASSHGSRGEVGWEQFF. The CDR3 DNA is TGCGCCAGCAGCCACGGATCGCGGGGGGAAGTCGGGTGGGAGCAGTTCTTC.